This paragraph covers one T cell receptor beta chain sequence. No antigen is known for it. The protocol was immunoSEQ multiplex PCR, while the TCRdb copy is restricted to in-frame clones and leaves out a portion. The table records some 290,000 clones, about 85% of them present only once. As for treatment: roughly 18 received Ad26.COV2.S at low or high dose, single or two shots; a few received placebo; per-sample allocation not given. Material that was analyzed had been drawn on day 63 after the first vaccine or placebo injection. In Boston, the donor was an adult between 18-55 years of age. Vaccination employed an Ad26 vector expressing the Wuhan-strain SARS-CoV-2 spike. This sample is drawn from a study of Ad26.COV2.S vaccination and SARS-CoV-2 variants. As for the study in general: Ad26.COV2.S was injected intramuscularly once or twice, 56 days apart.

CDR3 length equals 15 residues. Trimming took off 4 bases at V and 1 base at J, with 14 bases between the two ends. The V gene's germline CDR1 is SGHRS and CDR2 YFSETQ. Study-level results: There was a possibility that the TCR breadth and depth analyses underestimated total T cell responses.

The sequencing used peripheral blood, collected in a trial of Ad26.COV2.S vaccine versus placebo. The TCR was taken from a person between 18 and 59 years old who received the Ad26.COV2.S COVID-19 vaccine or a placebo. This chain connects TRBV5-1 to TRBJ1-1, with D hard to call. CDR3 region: CASSPSLSGNTEAFF. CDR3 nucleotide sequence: TGCGCCAGCAGCCCCTCACTGTCGGGGAACACTGAAGCTTTCTTT.